This TCR beta chain was identified in a study of CD8 T cells in ankylosing spondylitis (dated by TCRdb to about 2017). With regard to the full study: The study set out to find disease-linked TCR variants by profiling T cell receptor beta repertoires in ankylosing spondylitis patients and healthy donors. In total, the full study cohort was made up of 110 or so healthy donors and roughly 27 ankylosing spondylitis patients. Peripheral blood samples were taken, and synovial fluid was additionally collected from ankylosing spondylitis patients. Overall study results and their limits: The disease-linked clones had a CD8+ phenotype and were found at relatively low frequencies in peripheral blood. Some motif variants had previously been reported in the synovial fluid and blood of reactive arthritis patients, which suggests shared mechanisms of disease initiation. Significant enrichment of the disease-linked clones was reported in matched synovial fluid samples from ankylosing spondylitis patients. Blood from ankylosing spondylitis patients appeared to be characterized by a TCR beta motif made up of about 8 highly homologous amino acid variants.

This clonotype was counted at least ten times. No cognate antigen has been identified for it. The record has no base qualities; no much larger clone is one base away. Sequencing was carried out with an Illumina HiSeq 2500. Quantitative 5'-RACE with molecular barcodes was the method used to prepare the TCR beta libraries. The original methods were these. A new computational method, built on a probabilistic model of VDJ rearrangement, was used to identify disease-linked TCR variants. TCRdb trimmed public reads at Q25 via fastp, called clones via MiXCR and kept in-frame beta chains. Rows merge per CDR3 protein into single entries with the most common DNA and genes. The V and J calls come from TCRdb's annotation, not from the publication. This sample comprises under 250,000 distinct CDR3 sequences, roughly 26% of them detected only once. The ten biggest clones cover roughly 6.7% of the sample. Looking up the germline V gene yields CDR1 ENHRY and CDR2 SYGVKD. Trimming costs V 0 bases and J 6 bases, and their ends lie 4 bases apart. The cysteine opens and the phenylalanine closes a CDR3 of 12 amino acids. Only the CDR3 region is kept as DNA, spanning 36 bases read in frame from base 1.

Sequenced input: blood, either unsorted or a sorted T cell fraction (not recorded which). The chain was built from TRBV10-3 and TRBJ2-3, with the D gene call left open. The receptor's source is a male donor with ankylosing spondylitis or in good health (not recorded which). The DNA sequence is given as TGTGCCATCAGTGAGTCTGGGGATACGCAGTATTTT. This codes for CAISESGDTQYF.